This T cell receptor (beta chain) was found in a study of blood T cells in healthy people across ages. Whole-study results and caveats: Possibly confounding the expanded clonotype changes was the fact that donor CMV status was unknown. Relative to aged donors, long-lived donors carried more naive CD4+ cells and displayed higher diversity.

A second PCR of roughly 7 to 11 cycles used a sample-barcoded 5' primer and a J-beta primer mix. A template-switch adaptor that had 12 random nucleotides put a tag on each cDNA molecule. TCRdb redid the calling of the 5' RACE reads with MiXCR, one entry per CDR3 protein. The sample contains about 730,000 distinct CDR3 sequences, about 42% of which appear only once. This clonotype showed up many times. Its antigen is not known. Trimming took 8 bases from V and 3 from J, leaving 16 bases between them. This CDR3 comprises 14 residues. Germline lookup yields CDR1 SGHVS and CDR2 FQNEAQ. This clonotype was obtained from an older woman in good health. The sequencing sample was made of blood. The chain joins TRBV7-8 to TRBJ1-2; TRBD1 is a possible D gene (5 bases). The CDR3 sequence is CASGSGTGDYGYTF. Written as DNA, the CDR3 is TGTGCCAGCGGATCCGGGACGGGAGACTATGGCTACACCTTC.